This T cell receptor (beta chain) was identified in a study of blood T cell repertoires in COVID-19. Study-wide background: Spain, Italy and the United States supplied samples that represented acute and convalescent COVID-19. PBMCs, B-cell-depleted T cells, or T cells provided the cDNA or gDNA that made up the material.

The V gene's germline CDR1 is SGHRS and CDR2 YFSETQ. The CDR3 is 15 amino acids. The ends lost 4 bases at V and 2 bases at J; junction bases unmatched: 6. Patients in Seattle were enrolled during active infection, then followed longitudinally. As processed by the authors: Amplification of reference gene primers provided the estimated nucleated cell counts. Here immunoSEQ multiplex PCR was the method, and the copy in TCRdb shows in-frame clones only, minus some. D and trimming come from the DNA, and the V and J calls and clone size come from that table. The sample has over 150,000 clones; around nine tenths are singletons.

This TCR derives from a man aged 50-59 years with COVID-19, enrolled during active disease. Sample: peripheral blood. The V call is TRBV5-1, the J call TRBJ2-5, with 9 positions matching TRBD2. The CDR3 loop is CASSPGTSTQETQYF. The CDR3 nucleotides are TGCGCCAGCAGCCCAGGGACTAGCACACAAGAGACCCAGTACTTC.